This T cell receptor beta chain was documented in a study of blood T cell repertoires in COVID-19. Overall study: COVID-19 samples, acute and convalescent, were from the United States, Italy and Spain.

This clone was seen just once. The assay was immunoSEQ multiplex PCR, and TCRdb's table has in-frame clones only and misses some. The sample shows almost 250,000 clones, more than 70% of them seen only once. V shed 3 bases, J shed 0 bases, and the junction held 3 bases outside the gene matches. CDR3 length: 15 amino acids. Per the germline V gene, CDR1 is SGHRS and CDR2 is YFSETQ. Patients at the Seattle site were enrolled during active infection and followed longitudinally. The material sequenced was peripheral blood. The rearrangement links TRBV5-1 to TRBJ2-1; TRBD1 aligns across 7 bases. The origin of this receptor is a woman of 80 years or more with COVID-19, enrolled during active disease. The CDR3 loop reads CASSSTGDSYNEQFF. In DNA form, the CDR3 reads TGCGCCAGCAGCTCAACAGGGGACTCCTACAATGAGCAGTTCTTC.